These T cell receptor beta chains were read from a single sample in a study of CD8 T cell repertoires and HIV-1 epitope variants. The protocol was immunoSEQ multiplex PCR, while the TCRdb copy is restricted to in-frame clones and leaves out a portion. The repertoire includes about 95,000 clones, roughly four fifths of them detected once, and more than 25% sits in the top ten. What was sequenced was uncultured baseline CD8+ T cells from peripheral blood mononuclear cells (PBMCs). These receptors were taken from a male donor with HIV. The CDR3 runs from the conserved cysteine through the conserved F or W. A D gene is named only where the DNA matches it firmly. Not every row has a clone size; where given, it reads once, few, many or a size class.

>.|TRBJ2-7|TRBV19|.
CASKLGTGSSYEQYF
TGTGCCAGTAAACTTGGGACCGGGAGCTCCTACGAGCAGTACTTC
>.|TRBJ1-6|TRBV7-6|TRBD1
CASSFQDRGNSPLHF
TGTGCCAGCAGCTTCCAGGACAGGGGTAATTCACCCCTCCACTTT
>.|TRBJ1-2|TRBV4-1|TRBD1
CASSQDQGAGYTF
TGCGCCAGCAGCCAAGATCAGGGGGCTGGCTACACCTTC
>.|TRBJ2-6|TRBV30|.
CAWSDEGSGANVLTF
TGTGCCTGGAGTGATGAGGGCTCCGGGGCCAACGTCCTGACTTTC
>.|TRBJ2-1|TRBV11-3|.
CASSLNPSYDNEQFF
TGTGCCAGCAGCTTAAACCCCAGTTACGACAATGAGCAGTTCTTC
>few|TRBJ2-1|TRBV7-8|TRBD2
CASSVRDSYRLAGGNNEQFF
TGTGCCAGCAGCGTACGGGACAGCTACCGACTAGCGGGGGGTAACAATGAGCAGTTCTTC
>.|TRBJ2-3|TRBV7-2|.
CASSLAPQGGDTQYF
TGTGCCAGCAGCTTAGCTCCACAGGGTGGGGATACGCAGTATTTT
>.|TRBJ1-1|TRBV14|.
CASSLWSPMNTEAFF
TGTGCCAGCAGCCTTTGGTCCCCCATGAACACTGAAGCTTTCTTT
>.|TRBJ1-1|TRBV9|TRBD1
CASSVGGQGVNTEAFF
TGTGCCAGCAGCGTAGGAGGGCAGGGGGTGAACACTGAAGCTTTCTTT
>.|TRBJ2-7|TRBV2|.
CASRSGPYEQYF
TGTGCCAGCAGATCCGGGCCCTACGAGCAGTACTTC
>.|TRBJ2-2|TRBV6-1|.
CASSAQGHGELFF
TGTGCCAGCAGTGCACAGGGCCACGGGGAGCTGTTTTTT
>.|TRBJ2-7|TRBV27|.
CASSLRVSYEQYF
TGTGCCAGCAGTTTACGGGTCTCCTACGAGCAGTACTTC
>.|TRBJ2-1|TRBV19|TRBD2
CASSTTSGSYNEQFF
TGTGCCAGTAGTACGACTAGCGGGTCGTACAATGAGCAGTTCTTC
>.|TRBJ2-3|TRBV5-1|TRBD2
CASSLTGGGLNTQYF
TGCGCCAGCAGCTTGACGGGGGGTGGTTTAAATACGCAGTATTTT
>.|TRBJ1-5|TRBV5-6|.
CASSAGAERLADQPQHF
TGTGCCAGCAGCGCAGGGGCGGAGCGGCTAGCGGATCAGCCCCAGCATTTT
>.|TRBJ2-1|TRBV5-1|.
CASSYGGSYNEQFF
TGCGCCAGCAGCTATGGTGGCAGCTACAATGAGCAGTTCTTC
>.|TRBJ1-2|TRBV18|.
CASSPNTGNPYGYTF
TGTGCCAGCTCACCAAATACAGGGAACCCCTATGGCTACACCTTC
>.|TRBJ1-1|TRBV7-9|.
CASSLAIDSNTEAFF
TGTGCCAGCAGCTTAGCGATAGATTCGAACACTGAAGCTTTCTTT
>many|TRBJ2-7|TRBV28|.
CASSLELVVREQYF
TGTGCCAGCAGTTTAGAGCTAGTAGTGCGGGAGCAGTACTTC
>.|TRBJ2-1|TRBV4-3|TRBD2
CASSQSPSGGTYNEQFF
TGCGCCAGCAGCCAGTCTCCTAGCGGGGGGACCTACAATGAGCAGTTCTTC
>many|TRBJ1-2|TRBV9|.
CASSGHREPYGYTF
TGTGCCAGCAGCGGTCACAGGGAACCCTATGGCTACACCTTC
>.|TRBJ1-6|TRBV18|TRBD1
CASSQEGDSNSPLHF
TGTGCCAGCTCGCAAGAAGGGGACAGCAATTCACCCCTCCACTTT
>.|TRBJ1-2|TRBV5-4|.
CASSSTGNYGYTF
TGTGCCAGCAGCTCGACAGGAAACTATGGCTACACCTTC
>.|TRBJ2-4|TRBV19|.
CASSIPGAKNIQYF
TGTGCCAGTAGTATCCCAGGGGCCAAAAACATTCAGTACTTC
>.|TRBJ1-6|TRBV30|.
CAWSPRSGPNSPLHF
TGTGCCTGGAGTCCCCGCTCAGGTCCCAATTCACCCCTCCACTTT
>.|TRBJ1-3|TRBV7-8|.
CASSLAQVGTIHSGNTIYF
TGTGCCAGCAGCTTAGCGCAAGTTGGGACGATTCACTCTGGAAACACCATATATTTT
>few|TRBJ1-2|TRBV30|.
CAWSVDARGYTF
TGTGCCTGGAGTGTGGACGCCCGCGGCTACACCTTC
>.|TRBJ2-3|TRBV14|.
CASSYVRGADTQYF
TGTGCCAGCAGCTACGTCAGGGGTGCAGATACGCAGTATTTT
>few|TRBJ2-2|TRBV5-4|.
CASSTPTGSTGELFF
TGTGCCAGCAGCACGCCGACAGGTTCCACCGGGGAGCTGTTTTTT
>.|TRBJ2-3|TRBV7-2|.
CASNLQSRRVADTQYF
TGTGCCAGCAACCTCCAGTCGAGAAGGGTGGCAGATACGCAGTATTTT
>.|TRBJ2-5|TRBV28|.
CASSLGGGLTQETQYF
TGTGCCAGCAGTTTAGGTGGGGGGTTAACTCAAGAGACCCAGTACTTC
>many|TRBJ2-4|TRBV30|TRBD1
CAWSLTTGAKNIQYF
TGTGCCTGGAGTCTGACGACAGGGGCCAAAAACATTCAGTACTTC
>once|TRBJ2-3|TRBV19|TRBD2
CASSISSGRVPDTQYF
TGTGCCAGTAGTATATCGAGCGGGAGAGTACCAGATACGCAGTATTTT
>.|TRBJ1-4|TRBV7-9|.
CASSSYEGVLFF
TGTGCCAGCAGCTCGTACGAGGGTGTACTGTTTTTT
>.|TRBJ1-4|TRBV5-1|.
CASSLDIPNEKLFF
TGCGCCAGCAGCTTAGACATTCCTAATGAAAAACTGTTTTTT
>many|TRBJ2-7|TRBV2|.
CASSDYGQRDEQYF
TGTGCCAGCAGTGACTACGGACAGCGCGACGAGCAGTACTTC
>once|TRBJ2-7|TRBV5-1|.
CASSRTQNHEQYF
TGCGCCAGCAGCCGGACGCAGAACCACGAGCAGTACTTC
>.|TRBJ1-5|TRBV28|.
CASSFGSSNQPQHF
TGTGCCAGCAGTTTCGGGTCTAGCAATCAGCCCCAGCATTTT
>.|TRBJ2-3|TRBV29-1|.
CSGGKRRDTQYF
TGCAGCGGAGGGAAGAGGCGAGATACGCAGTATTTT
>once|TRBJ2-5|TRBV5-1|.
CASSLVRGETQYF
TGCGCCAGCAGCTTGGTAAGGGGGGAGACCCAGTACTTC
>few|TRBJ1-3|TRBV5-4|.
CASSLKVLGLSSGNTIYF
TGTGCCAGCAGCCTCAAGGTGTTGGGGCTGAGCTCTGGAAACACCATATATTTT
>.|TRBJ1-2|TRBV6-5|.
CASGLQGAGYTF
TGTGCCAGCGGGTTACAGGGTGCTGGCTACACCTTC
>.|TRBJ2-7|TRBV29-1|.
CSVGGGAGYVEQYF
TGCAGCGTTGGCGGCGGGGCGGGTTACGTCGAGCAGTACTTC
>.|TRBJ2-5|TRBV19|.
CASSMVRETQYF
TGTGCCAGTAGTATGGTTCGGGAGACCCAGTACTTC
>.|TRBJ2-6|TRBV5-1|TRBD2
CASSITSGSTGANVLTF
TGCGCCAGCAGCATCACTAGCGGGAGTACTGGGGCCAACGTCCTGACTTTC
>.|TRBJ2-1|TRBV30|.
CAWVDPVLDDYNEQFF
TGTGCCTGGGTAGATCCCGTCCTAGATGACTACAATGAGCAGTTCTTC
>few|TRBJ2-2|TRBV6-1|TRBD2
CASSVLAGGVTGELFF
TGTGCCAGCAGTGTCCTAGCGGGAGGAGTCACCGGGGAGCTGTTTTTT
>once|TRBJ2-3|TRBV19|.
CASQVGGTDTQYF
TGTGCCAGCCAGGTGGGGGGCACAGATACGCAGTATTTT
>.|TRBJ2-2|TRBV27|.
CASSLSSTGELFF
TGTGCCAGCAGCCTGTCCTCCACCGGGGAGCTGTTTTTT
>.|TRBJ2-1|TRBV9|.
CASSSGTNNEQFF
TGTGCCAGCAGCTCAGGGACCAACAATGAGCAGTTCTTC
>.|TRBJ1-2|TRBV9|TRBD1
CASSGQGASYGYTF
TGTGCCAGCAGCGGACAGGGGGCGAGCTATGGCTACACCTTC
>.|TRBJ2-5|TRBV6-5|.
CASNPAMQQETQYF
TGTGCCAGCAACCCAGCGATGCAGCAAGAGACCCAGTACTTC
>.|TRBJ2-7|TRBV20-1|.
CSARDKLEQYF
TGCAGTGCTAGAGATAAGCTGGAGCAGTACTTC
>.|TRBJ2-1|TRBV7-9|.
CASSLTDTNEQFF
TGTGCCAGCAGCTTAACGGATACCAATGAGCAGTTCTTC
>once|TRBJ2-7|TRBV9|.
CASSVEGTGGNEQYF
TGTGCCAGCAGCGTAGAAGGGACTGGAGGGAACGAGCAGTACTTC
>.|TRBJ1-6|TRBV30|.
CAWSDGRRFGNSPLHF
TGTGCCTGGAGTGATGGAAGGAGGTTCGGAAATTCACCCCTCCACTTT
>.|TRBJ1-5|TRBV7-8|.
CASSPGFSGNQPQHF
TGTGCCAGCAGCCCAGGGTTTTCCGGCAATCAGCCCCAGCATTTT
>.|TRBJ1-1|TRBV5-1|TRBD1
CASSLGQGMTEAFF
TGCGCCAGCAGCTTGGGACAGGGGATGACTGAAGCTTTCTTT
>.|TRBJ2-7|TRBV29-1|.
CSVEDRTEGYEQYF
TGCAGCGTTGAAGATCGGACAGAAGGCTACGAGCAGTACTTC
>medium-sized|TRBJ2-7|TRBV5-6|.
CASSLQGISYEQYF
TGTGCCAGCAGCCTACAGGGAATCTCCTACGAGCAGTACTTC